The 28 T cell receptor beta chains below were found in one sample sequenced in a study of T cell responses to AZD1222 COVID-19 vaccine. Clones were read by immunoSEQ multiplex PCR, and TCRdb kept only the in-frame ones, dropping some. This sample has roughly 120,000 clones; roughly 93% occur once, and the top ten carry around 1.6%. Sequencing used peripheral blood, obtained 28 days after the second AZD1222 dose. Receptors were obtained from an adult who received the AZD1222 COVID-19 vaccine.

The chain recombines TRBV7-9 with TRBJ1-6; D remains ambiguous. The CDR3 spans 14 residues. Trimming removed 1 base at V and 10 bases at J, with 11 bases between. Germline CDR1 reads SEHNR; CDR2 reads FQNEAQ (reference sequence). For the CDR3, the DNA is TGTGCCAGCAGCTTAGGATACACCGGGTCACCCCTCCACTTT. Translating it yields CASSLGYTGSPLHF.

This chain uses TRBV27 with TRBJ2-1, with 9 nucleotides matching TRBD2. Unmatched junction bases numbered 8, after V lost 11 bases and J lost 6 bases. Per germline, CDR1 MNHEY and CDR2 SMNVEV (reference sequence). This CDR3 spans 13 amino acids. The DNA for the CDR3 is TGTGCCGTGGGGCGGGAGGGCCTCAATGAGCAGTTCTTC. Encoded protein: CAVGREGLNEQFF.

The genes are TRBV19 and TRBJ2-3; D is perhaps TRBD2 (5 bases). The germline V and J ends were trimmed by 1 base and 4 bases, with 9 bases remaining between them. CDR1 is LNHDA, CDR2 SQIVND, per germline (reference sequence). CDR3 length: 14 residues. The CDR3 DNA sequence: TGTGCCAGTAGTATAGTGGGAGAAGCAGATACGCAGTATTTT. Protein sequence: CASSIVGEADTQYF.

The genes are TRBV19 and TRBJ2-3; D gene uncertain. CDR1 is LNHDA, CDR2 SQIVND, per germline (reference sequence). With 5 bases removed from V and 2 bases from J, the gap between germline ends came to 5 bases. This CDR3 has 12 residues. The CDR3 protein is CASSFLTDTQYF. CDR3 DNA sequence: TGTGCCAGTAGTTTCCTCACAGATACGCAGTATTTT.

V usage is TRBV20-1 and J usage is TRBJ1-1; D remains unclear. Germline CDR1 reads DFQATT; CDR2 reads SNEGSKA (reference sequence). V lost 4 bases, J lost 6 bases, and 9 bases lay in between. The CDR3 length is 11 residues. The CDR3: CSAISPPEAFF. As DNA, the CDR3 is TGCAGTGCTATTTCTCCTCCTGAAGCTTTCTTT.

The chain employs TRBV11-2 and TRBJ2-1, with unresolved D. This CDR3 is built from 14 residues. V lost 5 bases and J lost 3, with 11 bases in between. Germline loops: CDR1 SGHAT, CDR2 FQNNGV. In DNA, the CDR3 is TGTGCCAGCAGCCTCCCCCCGGACTACAATGAGCAGTTCTTC. Translated, it gives CASSLPPDYNEQFF. Using reference TRBV11-2 and TRBJ2-1 for the parts outside the CDR3, the full variable domain is EAGVAQSPRYKIIEKRQSVAFWCNPISGHATLYWYQQILGQGPKLLIQFQNNGVVDDSQLPKDRFSAERLKGVDSTLKIQPAKLEDSAVYLCASSLPPDYNEQFFGPGTRLTVL.

V usage is TRBV27 and J usage is TRBJ1-1; TRBD1 matches at 10 bases. Germline values: CDR1 MNHEY, CDR2 SMNVEV (reference sequence). J gave up 3 bases and V 5 bases, and 6 bases lay outside the gene matches. The CDR3 totals 15 residues. The CDR3 loop is CASSVGTGVYTEAFF. The CDR3 DNA sequence: TGTGCCAGCAGTGTCGGGACAGGGGTGTACACTGAAGCTTTCTTT.

This clone was detected only once. V is TRBV27 and J is TRBJ1-1; 7 nucleotides line up with TRBD1. Germline trimming cut 5 bases from V and 9 bases from J; bases unmatched to any gene: 12. CDR3 length: 14 residues. The germline gives CDR1 MNHEY, CDR2 SMNVEV (reference sequence). For the CDR3, the DNA is TGTGCCAGCAGTCTCATACAGGGGACGGATAAAGCTTTCTTT. Translating it yields CASSLIQGTDKAFF.

The V and J genes are TRBV11-2 and TRBJ1-4; D unresolved. CDR1 SGHAT and CDR2 FQNNGV come from the germline V gene. The CDR3 covers 12 residues. Trimming stripped 5 bases from V and 8 bases from J, with 9 bases between. The CDR3 sequence is CASSQPGEKLFF. As DNA, the CDR3 is TGTGCCAGCAGCCAACCGGGGGAAAAACTGTTTTTT. Complete variable domain (other parts from reference TRBV11-2 and TRBJ1-4): EAGVAQSPRYKIIEKRQSVAFWCNPISGHATLYWYQQILGQGPKLLIQFQNNGVVDDSQLPKDRFSAERLKGVDSTLKIQPAKLEDSAVYLCASSQPGEKLFFGSGTQLSVL.

The chain is built from TRBV2 and TRBJ1-1; D is ambiguous. The germline gives CDR1 SNHLY, CDR2 FYNNEI. Trimming took off 4 bases at V and 1 base at J, with 4 bases between the two ends. This CDR3 comprises 12 residues. CDR3 region: CASSGSNTEAFF. DNA for the CDR3: TGTGCCAGCAGTGGCTCGAACACTGAAGCTTTCTTT.

The chain carries TRBV12-5 and TRBJ2-2, with 12 bases identical to TRBD2. V lost 1 base to trimming and J lost 10 bases; unmatched junction nucleotides: 10. The length of the CDR3 is 17 residues. Germline V gives CDR1 LGHNT, CDR2 FRNRAP. CDR3 sequence: CASGLARTSGKDVELFF. For the CDR3, the DNA is TGTGCTAGTGGTTTGGCCCGGACTAGCGGGAAGGATGTGGAGCTGTTTTTT.

V and J are TRBV4-2 and TRBJ2-5; either TRBD1 or TRBD2 may fit D (6 bases each). V lost 0 bases, J lost 5 bases, and 10 bases lay in between. Germline V lookup: CDR1 LGHNA, CDR2 YNFKEQ. The CDR3 loop spans 14 amino acids. The CDR3 DNA reads TGTGCCAGCAGCCAAGACTGGGGGGCGGAGACCCAGTACTTC. It specifies CASSQDWGAETQYF.

J is TRBJ2-5 and V is TRBV10-2, with D perhaps matching TRBD2 (5 bases). This CDR3 comprises 13 residues. In germline, CDR1 is WSHSY, CDR2 SAAADI. V dropped 6 bases and J dropped 4 bases, with 12 bases sitting between them. The CDR3 reads CASSSREGETQYF. The CDR3 nucleotides are TGCGCCAGCAGCTCTCGCGAGGGAGAGACCCAGTACTTC.

This chain uses TRBV4-1 with TRBJ1-5; D uncertain. V was trimmed by 0 bases and J by 5 bases, leaving 8 bases between them. Germline CDR1 reads MGHRA; CDR2 reads YSYEKL. This CDR3 region has 14 residues. DNA for the CDR3: TGCGCCAGCAGCCAAGATCGGGGAGATCAGCCCCAGCATTTT. Translated, it gives CASSQDRGDQPQHF.

The V call is TRBV4-1, the J call TRBJ2-7; D unresolved. The ends were cut back, 1 base at V and 1 base at J, with 11 bases in the middle. From germline, CDR1 is MGHRA and CDR2 YSYEKL. CDR3 length: 15 amino acids. DNA of the CDR3: TGCGCCAGCAGCCAAGGCAGTCAGGATTCCTACGAGCAGTACTTC. Residues: CASSQGSQDSYEQYF.

This chain's CDR3 is CASSFSYNEQFF. In DNA form, the CDR3 reads TGCGCCAGCAGCTTCTCCTACAATGAGCAGTTCTTC. This chain joins TRBV5-1 and TRBJ2-1; no definite D call. Germline V gene sequence: CDR1 SGHRS, CDR2 YFSETQ. The CDR3 is made up of 12 amino acids. V was shortened by 2 bases and J by 0 bases, with 0 bases between the two germline ends.

This chain uses TRBV29-1 with TRBJ1-1; no clear D. Trimming shortened V by 3 bases and J by 0 bases, and 2 bases separated the two germline ends. This CDR3 spans 11 amino acids. Germline lookup yields CDR1 SQVTM and CDR2 ANQGSEA. The CDR3 region is CSVEVNTEAFF. CDR3 nucleotides: TGCAGCGTTGAGGTGAACACTGAAGCTTTCTTT.

V gene TRBV6-5 combines with J gene TRBJ2-7; 9 nucleotides align to TRBD2. J gave up 6 bases and V 6 bases, and 9 bases lay outside the gene matches. Germline V CDR1 and CDR2: MNHEY, SVGAGI. The CDR3 consists of 14 residues. This CDR3 reads CASSPGAGGREQYF. The CDR3 DNA reads as TGTGCCAGCAGCCCAGGAGCGGGAGGACGCGAGCAGTACTTC.

This clone was detected once. V gene TRBV6-1 combines with J gene TRBJ2-2, with 7 nucleotides matching TRBD1. With 3 bases clipped from V and 4 bases from J, the junction kept 8 bases outside the gene matches. The CDR3 is 16 residues long. CDR1 is MNHNS and CDR2 is SASEGT in the germline V gene. CDR3 DNA: TGTGCCAGCAGTGACAAAGGACAGGACTTCACCGGGGAGCTGTTTTTT. Translation gives CASSDKGQDFTGELFF.

The chain joins TRBV6-5 to TRBJ2-5; TRBD2 might be the D (6 bases). The V gene lost 2 bases and the J gene lost 1 base, with 11 bases spanning the gap. Germline CDR1 is MNHEY and CDR2 is SVGAGI. There are 15 residues in the CDR3. The CDR3 here is CASSYGASAQETQYF. CDR3 bases: TGTGCCAGCAGTTACGGGGCTAGCGCCCAAGAGACCCAGTACTTC.

This chain connects TRBV18 to TRBJ2-7; 13 positions agree with TRBD2. The CDR3 has 17 residues. Germline values: CDR1 KGHSH, CDR2 LQKENI. J gave up 5 bases and V 5 bases, and 12 bases lay outside the gene matches. CDR3 sequence (DNA): TGTGCCAGCTCAAGGACTAGCGGGAGTATATTTAACCACGAGCAGTACTTC. This translates into CASSRTSGSIFNHEQYF.

The rearrangement links TRBV6-4 to TRBJ2-1; perhaps TRBD1 as D (6 bases). With 6 bases removed from V and 6 bases from J, the gap between germline ends came to 12 bases. CDR1 MRHNA and CDR2 SNTAGT come from the germline V gene. This CDR3 contains 13 residues. CDR3 loop: CASRKTGSNEQFF. DNA of the CDR3: TGTGCCAGCAGAAAAACAGGGAGCAATGAGCAGTTCTTC.

The chain uses TRBV3-1 (or the pseudogene TRBV3-2) and TRBJ2-7; TRBD2 matches at 8 bases. The CDR3 runs to 15 residues. V gave up 0 bases and J gave up 9 bases; unmatched junction bases: 10. Germline CDR1 reads LGHDT; CDR2 reads YNNKEL (reference sequence). CDR3 loop: CASSQDSQREKGQYF. CDR3 bases: TGTGCCAGCAGCCAAGATAGTCAGCGGGAGAAAGGGCAGTACTTC.

The chain employs TRBV5-1 and TRBJ1-3; D call uncertain. The germline V gene has CDR1 SGHRS and CDR2 YFSETQ. Trimming took 0 bases from V and 0 from J, leaving 10 bases between them. This CDR3 has 16 amino acids. The CDR3 loop is CASSLAVLSSGNTIYF. The CDR3 bases are TGCGCCAGCAGCTTGGCCGTGCTCAGCTCTGGAAACACCATATATTTT.

This chain connects TRBV10-3 to TRBJ2-5; TRBD1 agrees at 12 bases. The CDR3 runs 15 residues. Per germline, CDR1 ENHRY and CDR2 SYGVKD. With 6 bases clipped from V and 2 bases from J, the junction kept 4 bases outside the gene matches. This CDR3 reads CAISSGQGAQETQYF. DNA of the CDR3: TGTGCCATCAGCTCGGGACAGGGGGCACAAGAGACCCAGTACTTC.

The chain is built from TRBV6-5 and TRBJ2-5; D is possibly TRBD1 (6 bases). In germline, CDR1 is MNHEY, CDR2 SVGAGI. This CDR3 comprises 15 residues. The germline V and J ends were trimmed by 0 bases and 4 bases, with 12 bases remaining between them. CDR3 DNA sequence: TGTGCCAGCAGTTACTCGGGGGCCAGGGGAGAGACCCAGTACTTC. This gives the protein CASSYSGARGETQYF.

This chain uses TRBV19 with TRBJ2-2, with D tentatively TRBD1 or TRBD2 (5 bases each). Germline lookup yields CDR1 LNHDA and CDR2 SQIVND (reference sequence). Trimming removed 5 bases at V and 2 bases at J, with 18 bases between. CDR3 length: 17 amino acids. The CDR3, as DNA: TGTGCCAGTAGTCCCGGTTGGGGGAGAACAAACACCGGGGAGCTGTTTTTT. Translation: CASSPGWGRTNTGELFF. Full variable domain (missing parts from reference TRBV19 and TRBJ2-2): DGGITQSPKYLFRKEGQNVTLSCEQNLNHDAMYWYRQDPGQGLRLIYYSQIVNDFQKGDIAEGYSVSREKKESFPLTVTSAQKNPTAFYLCASSPGWGRTNTGELFFGEGSRLTVL.

The CDR3 spells CATTQGQVSGANVLTF. The DNA of the CDR3 is TGTGCCACTACCCAAGGACAAGTATCTGGGGCCAACGTCCTGACTTTC. The chain combines TRBV15 with TRBJ2-6; perhaps TRBD1 as D (5 bases). Between the trimmed V and J ends, which lost 9 bases and 1 base, there was a span of 16 bases. From germline, CDR1 is LNHNV and CDR2 YYDKDF (reference sequence). This CDR3 has 16 residues. The full variable domain, in which reference TRBV15 and TRBJ2-6 provide the parts outside the CDR3, is DAMVIQNPRYQVTQFGKPVTLSCSQTLNHNVMYWYQQKSSQAPKLLFHYYDKDFNNEADTPDNFQSRRPNTSFCFLDIRSPGLGDTAMYLCATTQGQVSGANVLTFGAGSRLTVL.